Below, 16 T cell receptor beta chains from the same sample are listed, as sequenced in a study of CD8 T cells in Susac syndrome. RNA, at roughly 0.5 to 1 ug, was reverse transcribed with random hexamers. Via MiXCR, TCRdb re-called the immunoSEQ multiplex PCR reads, giving one row per CDR3 protein. The top ten hold around 0.2% of the sample, which has about 300,000 distinct CDR3 sequences, approximately 85% seen once. Specimen: CD8+ T cells from PBMCs. The receptors derive from a human donor with multiple sclerosis.

The chain joins TRBV19 to TRBJ1-2, with 12 nucleotides matching TRBD1. The CDR3 spans 15 residues. Germline V CDR1 and CDR2: LNHDA, SQIVND (reference sequence). J gave up 5 bases and V 5 bases, and 6 bases lay outside the gene matches. DNA for the CDR3: TGTGCCAGTAGTTTCGGGACAGGGGGCGGATATGGCTACACCTTC. Translating it yields CASSFGTGGGYGYTF.

The rearrangement joins TRBV6-5 to TRBJ1-2, with 7 bases that match TRBD1. The CDR3 extends over 14 amino acids. V shed 6 bases and J 2 bases; nucleotides not matched to a gene: 6. Per germline, CDR1 MNHEY and CDR2 SVGAGI. CDR3 bases: TGTGCCAGCAGAACGACAGGGACCAACTATGGCTACACCTTC. It is translated as CASRTTGTNYGYTF.

This chain connects TRBV10-2 to TRBJ2-5, with 7 positions matching TRBD2. V dropped 6 bases and J dropped 1; count of bases not matched to a gene: 8. Germline CDR1 reads WSHSY; CDR2 reads SAAADI. The CDR3 contains 15 residues. CDR3 sequence reads: CASRVAGSSQETQYF. The CDR3 DNA reads as TGCGCCAGCAGGGTAGCGGGCAGCTCCCAAGAGACCCAGTACTTC.

The V call is TRBV6-2 or TRBV6-3, the J call TRBJ2-2; weak D call: TRBD2 (6 bases). Germline lookup yields CDR1 MNHEY and CDR2 SVGEGT. This CDR3 has 16 residues. Trimming took 2 bases from V and 4 from J, leaving 14 bases between them. The CDR3 sequence is CASSYKAGSTTGELFF. DNA for the CDR3: TGTGCCAGCAGTTACAAGGCGGGATCGACCACCGGGGAGCTGTTTTTT.

V gene TRBV20-1 combines with J gene TRBJ2-1; D is unresolved. Germline CDR1 reads DFQATT; CDR2 reads SNEGSKA (reference sequence). The CDR3 is 15 amino acids. Trimming shortened V by 0 bases and J by 3 bases, and 12 bases separated the two germline ends. CDR3 residues: CSARDLDGHYNEQFF. The CDR3 DNA sequence: TGCAGTGCTAGAGATCTAGACGGGCACTACAATGAGCAGTTCTTC.

In DNA, the CDR3 is TGCGCCAGCAGCCAAGCCCGCTCTGTAGGGAGTTCCTCTGGGGCCAACGTCCTGACTTTC. Protein product: CASSQARSVGSSSGANVLTF. The chain is built from TRBV4-3 and TRBJ2-6, with a weak D call TRBD2 (5 bases). Germline values: CDR1 LGHNA, CDR2 YSLEER. This CDR3 is 20 amino acids long. V gave up 1 base and J gave up 0 bases, with 19 bases separating them.

This clonotype occurred many times. This chain uses TRBV27 with TRBJ2-7; D gene ambiguous. The CDR3 runs 13 residues. Germline CDR1 and CDR2: MNHEY and SMNVEV (reference sequence). V was clipped by 3 bases and J by 0 bases, with 6 bases between them. CDR3 nucleotide sequence: TGTGCCAGCAGTTTCTCCAGCTCCTACGAGCAGTACTTC. Translated, it gives CASSFSSSYEQYF.

The DNA for the CDR3 is TGTGCCAGCAGCGCTTATCCTAGCGGGAGGGCAGATACGCAGTATTTT. Translated, it gives CASSAYPSGRADTQYF. The chain links TRBV11-2 to TRBJ2-3, with 12 bases that match TRBD2. There are 16 residues in the CDR3. Losses at the gene ends were 5 bases for V and 4 bases for J; bases not matched to a gene: 7. Germline-derived CDR1 and CDR2 are SGHAT and FQNNGV.

The chain joins TRBV28 to TRBJ2-5, with D perhaps given as TRBD1 or TRBD2 (7 bases each). Trimming took off 5 bases at V and 7 bases at J, with 23 bases between the two ends. Germline assignment: CDR1 MDHEN and CDR2 SYDVKM. This CDR3 is 16 amino acids long. CDR3 in DNA: TGTGCCAGCAGTCTTCCGGTCAGGGAGGGGACAGTGACCCAGTACTTC. This gives the protein CASSLPVREGTVTQYF.

The chain employs TRBV15 and TRBJ2-1, with 8 bases identical to TRBD2. Germline lookup yields CDR1 LNHNV and CDR2 YYDKDF (reference sequence). Trimming removed 0 bases from V and 4 bases from J; junction bases left unmatched: 5. This CDR3 is built from 16 residues. Here the CDR3 reads CATSRDREGGYNEQFF. The CDR3 coding sequence is TGTGCCACCAGCAGAGATCGGGAGGGCGGGTACAATGAGCAGTTCTTC.

The chain has TRBV20-1 and TRBJ2-5; 8 bases line up with TRBD2. Trimming took 2 bases from V and 4 from J; bases not matched to a gene: 12. The CDR3 runs to 16 residues. Germline V CDR1 and CDR2: DFQATT, SNEGSKA (reference sequence). CDR3 protein: CSARQQTSVFIETQYF. Here the CDR3 DNA reads TGCAGTGCTAGACAACAGACTAGCGTGTTCATAGAGACCCAGTACTTC.

DNA of the CDR3: TGTGCCAGCAGCTTAGGAGTCGGCGGGAGAGCAGAGACCCAGTACTTC. Translating gives CASSLGVGGRAETQYF. The V gene is TRBV11-2, the J gene TRBJ2-5; 7 nucleotides agree with TRBD2. The CDR3 has 16 amino acids. V dropped 1 base and J dropped 4; count of bases not matched to a gene: 9. The germline V gene has CDR1 SGHAT and CDR2 FQNNGV.

The genes are TRBV2 and TRBJ2-1, with TRBD2 identical over 8 bases. This CDR3 region has 15 residues. Germline V gene sequence: CDR1 SNHLY, CDR2 FYNNEI. The junction had 3 bases not matched to a gene; V was cut back by 5 bases and J by 0 bases. CDR3 protein: CASSRGRSSYNEQFF. In DNA, the CDR3 is TGTGCCAGCAGTCGCGGGAGGAGCTCCTACAATGAGCAGTTCTTC.

The table lists this clonotype with a few counts. The rearrangement joins TRBV7-2 to TRBJ2-7; no clear D gene. Germline CDR1 SGHTA, CDR2 FQGNSA. V was clipped by 1 base and J by 2 bases, with 12 bases between them. This CDR3 is built from 15 residues. The CDR3 protein is CASSLDLNPTYEQYF. The CDR3 nucleotides are TGTGCCAGCAGCTTAGACCTAAACCCCACCTACGAGCAGTACTTC.

This chain joins TRBV30 and TRBJ2-7; D unresolved. The germline V gene encodes CDR1 GTSNPN and CDR2 SVGIG (reference sequence). The CDR3 has 15 residues. The V end lost 0 bases, the J end lost 7 bases, and 19 bases lay between the germline ends. The CDR3 is CAWSVAPGPAWEQYF. The CDR3 nucleotides are TGTGCCTGGAGTGTCGCCCCTGGGCCAGCTTGGGAGCAGTACTTC.

The genes are TRBV9 and TRBJ2-5, with D hard to call. Trimming pared 0 bases from V and 6 bases from J, leaving 21 bases between. The germline V gene encodes CDR1 SGDLS and CDR2 YYNGEE. CDR3 length: 17 residues. CDR3 bases: TGTGCCAGCAGCGTAGGGGGTAGGATCGGCGCGAGGAAGACCCAGTACTTC. Amino acid sequence: CASSVGGRIGARKTQYF.